This TCR beta chain was recorded in a study of CD8 T cells in Susac syndrome. Germline V CDR1 and CDR2: SGHRS, YFSETQ. CDR3 size: 14 residues. Trimming at V came to 0 bases and at J to 7 bases, leaving 4 bases not matched to a gene. When the RNA was reverse transcribed, random hexamers were used with an input of roughly 0.5 to 1 ug. Across 54 Vbeta and 13 Jbeta, TCR beta CDR3 was amplified with immunoSEQ multiplex PCR. TCRdb re-called the immunoSEQ multiplex PCR reads with MiXCR, one entry per CDR3 protein. The sample shows 150,000 to 200,000 distinct CDR3 sequences, around 95% of them seen only once.

Sequencing input: CD4+ T cells from PBMCs. The chain carries TRBV5-1 and TRBJ2-1, with 7 bases that match TRBD1. This TCR was recovered from a human donor in good health. CDR3 region: CASSLVTGSNEQFF. CDR3 coding DNA: TGCGCCAGCAGCTTGGTGACAGGGTCTAATGAGCAGTTCTTC. Full variable domain (outside the CDR3, taken from reference TRBV5-1 and TRBJ2-1): KAGVTQTPRYLIKTRGQQVTLSCSPISGHRSVSWYQQTPGQGLQFLFEYFSETQRNKGNFPGRFSGRQFSNSRSEMNVSTLELGDSALYLCASSLVTGSNEQFFGPGTRLTVL.